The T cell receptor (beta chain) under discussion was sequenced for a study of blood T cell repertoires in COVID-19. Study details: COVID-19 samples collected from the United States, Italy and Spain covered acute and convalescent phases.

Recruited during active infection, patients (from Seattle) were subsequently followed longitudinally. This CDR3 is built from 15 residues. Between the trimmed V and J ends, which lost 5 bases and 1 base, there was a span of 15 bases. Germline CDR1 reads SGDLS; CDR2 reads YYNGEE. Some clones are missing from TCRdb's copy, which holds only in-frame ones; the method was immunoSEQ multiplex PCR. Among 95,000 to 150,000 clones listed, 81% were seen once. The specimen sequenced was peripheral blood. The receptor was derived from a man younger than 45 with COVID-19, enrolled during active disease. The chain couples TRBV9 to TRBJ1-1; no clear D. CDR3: CASRPGGGENTEAFF. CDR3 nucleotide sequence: TGTGCCAGCAGACCTGGAGGTGGCGAGAACACTGAAGCTTTCTTT.